This T cell receptor beta chain was retrieved from a study of PD-1 blockade in classical Hodgkin lymphoma. Study-wide context: The study gave patients nivolumab 3 mg/kg intravenously every 2 weeks. Study findings and constraints: As was reported, newly diagnosed patients showed lower baseline TCR diversity than healthy donors did.

Every single patient, without exception, relapsed after autologous stem cell transplantation, and brentuximab vedotin exposure varied. The germline V gene has CDR1 SGDLS and CDR2 YYNGEE. This CDR3 is 13 amino acids long. V lost 6 bases to trimming and J lost 5 bases, with 12 bases between them. Data came from immunoSEQ multiplex PCR; TCRdb stores just in-frame clones and leaves some out. The data contain 90,000 to 100,000 clones, 80% to 95% of them singletons. In the case of this clone: Its antigen is not known.

The sequence derives from a human donor with classical Hodgkin lymphoma. The sample was peripheral blood mononuclear cells (PBMCs), taken at baseline. The rearrangement uses TRBV9 and TRBJ1-3, with D possibly being TRBD1 (5 bases). The CDR3 reads CASTRDGRNTIYF. DNA for the CDR3: TGTGCCAGCACAAGGGACGGCAGAAACACCATATATTTT.